The clone carrying this T cell receptor beta chain was seen only a few times. Its antigen is as yet unknown. The data derive from a study of CD8 T cells in ankylosing spondylitis. Findings and limits, study-wide: There was a TCR beta motif, made of roughly eight highly homologous variants, that appeared characteristic of ankylosing spondylitis blood.

TCRdb fed the 5' RACE reads into MiXCR, producing one record per CDR3 protein. The data contain under 550,000 distinct CDR3 sequences, 26% of them seen just once; the ten biggest clones take up over 0.8%. Sequenced: blood, either unsorted or a sorted T cell fraction (not recorded which). This clonotype was obtained from a male donor with ankylosing spondylitis.

In DNA form, the CDR3 reads TGCAGTGCTATGACAGGGTGGTTCGGTCAGCCCCAGCATTTT. This sequence encodes CSAMTGWFGQPQHF. The rearrangement links TRBV20-1 to TRBJ1-5, with 7 bases aligning to TRBD1. The trim removed 4 bases at V and 6 bases at J, leaving 9 bases unmatched. This CDR3 contains 14 residues. Looked up from germline, CDR1 is DFQATT and CDR2 is SNEGSKA (reference sequence).